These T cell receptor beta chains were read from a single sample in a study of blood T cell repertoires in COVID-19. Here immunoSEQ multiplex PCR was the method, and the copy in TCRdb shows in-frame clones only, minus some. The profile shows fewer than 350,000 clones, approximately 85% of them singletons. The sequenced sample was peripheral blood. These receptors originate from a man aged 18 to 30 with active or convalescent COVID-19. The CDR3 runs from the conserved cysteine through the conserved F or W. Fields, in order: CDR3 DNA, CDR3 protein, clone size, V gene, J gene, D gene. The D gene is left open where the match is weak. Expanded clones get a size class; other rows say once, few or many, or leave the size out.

DNA: TGTGCCAGCAGGATCTTTGCGGGGGGGGTCAACGAGCAGTACTTC
CDR3: CASRIFAGGVNEQYF
size: .
V: TRBV6-5
J: TRBJ2-7
D: TRBD2

DNA: TGTGCCAGCAGCCGGGCGCAATACAATCAGCCCCAGCATTTT
CDR3: CASSRAQYNQPQHF
size: .
V: TRBV6-2/TRBV6-3
J: TRBJ1-5
D: .

DNA: TGTGCCAGCAGCTCGATACAGGGTGCAACTAATGAAAAACTGTTTTTT
CDR3: CASSSIQGATNEKLFF
size: few
V: TRBV5-6
J: TRBJ1-4
D: .

DNA: TGTGCCAGCAGTTACTCTCGGACAGCAAGCACAGATACGCAGTATTTT
CDR3: CASSYSRTASTDTQYF
size: .
V: TRBV6-5
J: TRBJ2-3
D: .

DNA: TGTGCCAGCAGCCAAAGGACAGGAGGCACAGATACGCAGTATTTT
CDR3: CASSQRTGGTDTQYF
size: .
V: TRBV3-1/TRBV3-2
J: TRBJ2-3
D: TRBD1

DNA: TGTGCCAGCAGTGAAGATAGGCCCCAGTGGAGCAATGAGCAGTTCTTC
CDR3: CASSEDRPQWSNEQFF
size: .
V: TRBV2
J: TRBJ2-1
D: .

DNA: TGTGCCAGCAGTGAATCCACAGGGGGGAATTCACCCCTCCACTTT
CDR3: CASSESTGGNSPLHF
size: .
V: TRBV25-1
J: TRBJ1-6
D: TRBD1

DNA: TGTGCCAGCTCACTGGCGCCGGGACAGGATAATGAAAAACTGTTTTTT
CDR3: CASSLAPGQDNEKLFF
size: .
V: TRBV18
J: TRBJ1-4
D: TRBD1

DNA: TGTGCTAGTGGTTTGGTAGTTTCCAGGGATGACAATGAGCAGTTCTTC
CDR3: CASGLVVSRDDNEQFF
size: .
V: TRBV12-5
J: TRBJ2-1
D: .

DNA: TGTGCCAGCAGTGAAGCGCGGGATCCCCGGGATGAGCAGTTCTTC
CDR3: CASSEARDPRDEQFF
size: .
V: TRBV6-1
J: TRBJ2-1
D: .

DNA: TGCGCCAGCAGCTTGGATCCCGACAGGGTGGTTGAAGCTTTCTTT
CDR3: CASSLDPDRVVEAFF
size: .
V: TRBV5-1
J: TRBJ1-1
D: TRBD1

DNA: TGTGCCAGCAGCGTAGCGGGGTTGGGGACAGGGTTGTATTTT
CDR3: CASSVAGLGTGLYF
size: .
V: TRBV9
J: TRBJ2-3
D: TRBD1

DNA: TGTGCCAGCAGTCGACAGGAGAACTACGAGCAGTACTTC
CDR3: CASSRQENYEQYF
size: .
V: TRBV25-1
J: TRBJ2-7
D: .

DNA: TGTGCCAGCACCCACGGGGTCAACTATGGCTACACCTTC
CDR3: CASTHGVNYGYTF
size: .
V: TRBV12-3/TRBV12-4
J: TRBJ1-2
D: .

DNA: TGTGCCAGCAGTTCAAGGGGCTCTGGGGCCAACGTCCTGACTTTC
CDR3: CASSSRGSGANVLTF
size: .
V: TRBV9
J: TRBJ2-6
D: .

DNA: TGTGCCAGCAGCCCCCGGGACAGCCATAATGAAAAACTGTTTTTT
CDR3: CASSPRDSHNEKLFF
size: .
V: TRBV7-9
J: TRBJ1-4
D: TRBD1

DNA: TGCAGCGCCCGGGACACCGACTATGGCTACACCTTC
CDR3: CSARDTDYGYTF
size: .
V: TRBV29-1
J: TRBJ1-2
D: .

DNA: TGCAGCGTTGAAGGCCCAGCAGGGGGTTGGGGCTACACCTTC
CDR3: CSVEGPAGGWGYTF
size: .
V: TRBV29-1
J: TRBJ1-2
D: TRBD1

DNA: TGTGCCAGCAGCGTACCCACTAGCGGGGACGCAAAGTTGGGCACAGATACGCAGTATTTT
CDR3: CASSVPTSGDAKLGTDTQYF
size: .
V: TRBV9
J: TRBJ2-3
D: TRBD2

DNA: TGTGCCATCAGTTCGACAGGGAGCTCCTACAATGAGCAGTTCTTC
CDR3: CAISSTGSSYNEQFF
size: .
V: TRBV10-3
J: TRBJ2-1
D: TRBD1

DNA: TGTGCCAGCAGAAATGGACCCCGAGGGGAAGCTTTCTTT
CDR3: CASRNGPRGEAFF
size: .
V: TRBV6-5
J: TRBJ1-1
D: .

DNA: TGTGCCAGCAGCTTAGGATCACAGGGATTGAGCGAGCAGTACTTC
CDR3: CASSLGSQGLSEQYF
size: .
V: TRBV7-9
J: TRBJ2-7
D: .

DNA: TGTGCCACCAGCAGAGATCATATAGGGGGCACCGGGGAGCTGTTTTTT
CDR3: CATSRDHIGGTGELFF
size: .
V: TRBV15
J: TRBJ2-2
D: .

DNA: TGTGCCAGCAGCTCCCTAACGACTAGCGGGGGAGGATACAATGAGCAGTTCTTC
CDR3: CASSSLTTSGGGYNEQFF
size: .
V: TRBV5-4
J: TRBJ2-1
D: TRBD2

DNA: TGTGCCAGCAGCCAAGCCCCAGGCTTCGCGAACATTCAGTACTTC
CDR3: CASSQAPGFANIQYF
size: .
V: TRBV3-1/TRBV3-2
J: TRBJ2-4
D: .

DNA: TGCGCCGGTTTCTCCGGGACTAACGTCACAGATACGCAGTATTTT
CDR3: CAGFSGTNVTDTQYF
size: .
V: TRBV23-1
J: TRBJ2-3
D: TRBD2

DNA: TGTGCCAGCAGCGTAGATTCGACTACCTCTTTGCAGTACTTC
CDR3: CASSVDSTTSLQYF
size: .
V: TRBV9
J: TRBJ2-5
D: .

DNA: TGTGCCAGCAGCTTAGGGACAGACGAAAAACTGTTTTTT
CDR3: CASSLGTDEKLFF
size: .
V: TRBV7-6
J: TRBJ1-4
D: .

DNA: TGTGCCAGCCACCAGGGGCCGTATTATGGCTACACCTTC
CDR3: CASHQGPYYGYTF
size: .
V: TRBV2
J: TRBJ1-2
D: .

DNA: TGTGCCAGCAGCTCAGGGGTGGACTACGAGCAGTACTTC
CDR3: CASSSGVDYEQYF
size: .
V: TRBV5-6
J: TRBJ2-7
D: .

DNA: TGTGCCAGCTCACTAGCGGGGGGGCAGTTCAATGAGCAGTTCTTC
CDR3: CASSLAGGQFNEQFF
size: .
V: TRBV18
J: TRBJ2-1
D: TRBD2

DNA: TGTGCCAGCAGCTTAGAAGGGGCGGCTAACTATGGCTACACCTTC
CDR3: CASSLEGAANYGYTF
size: .
V: TRBV11-2
J: TRBJ1-2
D: .

DNA: TGTGCCAGTAGTACACACGCACGGGGGGGCGATGGTCAGCCCCAGCATTTT
CDR3: CASSTHARGGDGQPQHF
size: .
V: TRBV19
J: TRBJ1-5
D: .

DNA: TGCGCCAGCAGCTCTAAAGGGGGGGCCGAGAACACCGGGGAGCTGTTTTTT
CDR3: CASSSKGGAENTGELFF
size: .
V: TRBV5-1
J: TRBJ2-2
D: .

DNA: TGTGCCAGCTGCACGCAGGAAGATGAAAAACTGTTTTTT
CDR3: CASCTQEDEKLFF
size: .
V: TRBV7-9
J: TRBJ1-4
D: .

DNA: TGCGCCAGCAGCCAAGGACTCCGTGGCCGGCGCTATGGCTACACCTTC
CDR3: CASSQGLRGRRYGYTF
size: .
V: TRBV4-1
J: TRBJ1-2
D: .

DNA: TGTGCCAGCAGCCATAGAGGTGGGGGCCTCTCTGGAAACACCATATATTTT
CDR3: CASSHRGGGLSGNTIYF
size: .
V: TRBV3-1/TRBV3-2
J: TRBJ1-3
D: .

DNA: TGCAGCGGGAAACAGGGGGCCTCGGTGGCTTTCTTT
CDR3: CSGKQGASVAFF
size: .
V: TRBV29-1
J: TRBJ1-1
D: TRBD1

DNA: TGCGCCAGCAGCCCGCAAGACAGGGGGGCCGGGGAGCTGTTTTTT
CDR3: CASSPQDRGAGELFF
size: .
V: TRBV4-3
J: TRBJ2-2
D: TRBD1